Included here is one T cell receptor beta chain sequence, with context. Its antigen is unidentified. As the sequencing template, cDNA was produced by extracting RNA and reverse transcribing it. Some clones are missing from TCRdb's copy, which holds only in-frame ones; the method was immunoSEQ multiplex PCR. The sample includes 150,000 or so clones, about 50% seen only once; the top ten take approximately 18%. Sorting from PBMCs produced CD4+ and CD8+ T cells. This sample was included in a study of CD8+ T cells in alopecia areata. The CDR3 extends over 14 amino acids. V shed 5 bases, J shed 3 bases, and the junction held 4 bases outside the gene matches. CDR1 is MNHEY and CDR2 is SMNVEV in the germline V gene (reference sequence). Study observations and caveats: Mice showed TCR sharing more clearly than patients did, possibly owing to HLA.

The chain links TRBV27 to TRBJ2-7, with TRBD1 identical over 10 bases. The sample consisted of CD8+ T cells sorted from blood, taken at week 0. The clonotype originates from a human donor with alopecia areata. CDR3: CASSRGQGRYEQYF. The CDR3 DNA sequence: TGTGCCAGCAGTAGGGGACAGGGGCGCTACGAGCAGTACTTC.